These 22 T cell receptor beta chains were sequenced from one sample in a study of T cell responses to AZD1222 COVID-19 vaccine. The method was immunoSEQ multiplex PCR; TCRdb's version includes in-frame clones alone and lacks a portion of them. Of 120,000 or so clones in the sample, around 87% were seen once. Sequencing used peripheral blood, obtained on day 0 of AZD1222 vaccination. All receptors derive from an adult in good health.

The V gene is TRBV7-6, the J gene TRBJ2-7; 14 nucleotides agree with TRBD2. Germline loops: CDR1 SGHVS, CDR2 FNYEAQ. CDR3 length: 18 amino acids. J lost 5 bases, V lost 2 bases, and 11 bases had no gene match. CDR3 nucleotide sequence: TGTGCCAGCAGCTTATTTGGGACTAGCGGGAGCGGTCTCCACGAGCAGTACTTC. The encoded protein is CASSLFGTSGSGLHEQYF.

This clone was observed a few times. As DNA, the CDR3 is TGTGCCTCCCTGGGAGGGAGCTATGGCTACACCTTC. Translating gives CASLGGSYGYTF. V and J are TRBV19 and TRBJ1-2; no clear D gene. This CDR3 region has 12 residues. Germline V gene sequence: CDR1 LNHDA, CDR2 SQIVND (reference sequence). V gave up 11 bases and J gave up 4 bases, with 14 bases separating them.

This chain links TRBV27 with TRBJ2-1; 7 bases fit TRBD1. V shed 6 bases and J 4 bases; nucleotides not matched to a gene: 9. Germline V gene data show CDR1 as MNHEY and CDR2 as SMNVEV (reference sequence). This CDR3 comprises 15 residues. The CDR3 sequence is CASRPDREIYNEQFF. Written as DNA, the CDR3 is TGTGCCAGCAGACCTGACAGGGAGATTTACAATGAGCAGTTCTTC.

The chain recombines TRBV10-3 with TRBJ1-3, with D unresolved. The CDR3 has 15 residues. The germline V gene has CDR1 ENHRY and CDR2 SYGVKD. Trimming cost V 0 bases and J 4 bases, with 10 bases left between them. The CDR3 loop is CAISESIRPGNTIYF. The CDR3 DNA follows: TGTGCCATCAGTGAGTCGATACGTCCAGGAAACACCATATATTTT.

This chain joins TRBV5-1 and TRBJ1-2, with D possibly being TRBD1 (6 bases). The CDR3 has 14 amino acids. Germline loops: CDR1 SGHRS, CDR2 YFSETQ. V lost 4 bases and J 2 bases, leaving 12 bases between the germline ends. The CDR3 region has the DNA TGCGCCAGCAGCACGGTCACAGGGAACTATGGCTACACCTTC. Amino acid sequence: CASSTVTGNYGYTF.

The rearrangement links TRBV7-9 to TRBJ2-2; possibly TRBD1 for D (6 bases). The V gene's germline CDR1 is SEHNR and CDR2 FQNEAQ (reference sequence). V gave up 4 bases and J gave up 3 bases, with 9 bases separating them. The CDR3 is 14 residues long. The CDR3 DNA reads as TGTGCCAGCAGCTCCGGGACATACACCGGGGAGCTGTTTTTT. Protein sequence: CASSSGTYTGELFF.

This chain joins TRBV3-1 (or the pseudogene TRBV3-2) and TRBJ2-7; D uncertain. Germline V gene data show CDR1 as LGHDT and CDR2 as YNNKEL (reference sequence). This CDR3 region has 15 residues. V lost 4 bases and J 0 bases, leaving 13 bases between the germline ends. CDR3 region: CASSRAASSSYEQYF. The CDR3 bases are TGTGCCAGCAGCCGGGCGGCCTCAAGCTCCTACGAGCAGTACTTC.

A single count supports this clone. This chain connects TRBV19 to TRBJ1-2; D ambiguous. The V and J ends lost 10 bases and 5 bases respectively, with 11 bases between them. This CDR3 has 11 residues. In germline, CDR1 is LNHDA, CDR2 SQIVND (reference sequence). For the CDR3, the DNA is TGTGCCACCGGAGAGGTTTATGGCTACACCTTC. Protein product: CATGEVYGYTF.

CDR3 coding DNA: TGTGCCAGCAGCCCCAGCGGGGGGAACACCGGGGAGCTGTTTTTT. Translation gives CASSPSGGNTGELFF. The chain carries TRBV5-4 and TRBJ2-2; 8 bases are shared with TRBD2. The junction had 3 bases not matched to a gene; V was cut back by 4 bases and J by 1 base. Germline V gives CDR1 SGHNT, CDR2 YYREEE (reference sequence). The CDR3 contains 15 residues.

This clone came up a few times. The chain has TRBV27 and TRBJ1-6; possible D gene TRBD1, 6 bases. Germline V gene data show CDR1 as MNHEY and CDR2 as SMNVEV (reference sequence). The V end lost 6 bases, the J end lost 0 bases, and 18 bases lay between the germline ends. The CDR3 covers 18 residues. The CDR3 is CASRIGGVWSSYNSPLHF. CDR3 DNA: TGTGCCAGCAGGATAGGGGGTGTATGGAGCTCCTATAATTCACCCCTCCACTTT.

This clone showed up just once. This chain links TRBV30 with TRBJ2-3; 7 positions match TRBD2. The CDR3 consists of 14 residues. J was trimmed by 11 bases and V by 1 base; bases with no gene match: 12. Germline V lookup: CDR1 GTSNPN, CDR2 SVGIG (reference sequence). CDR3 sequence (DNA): TGTGCCTGGAGTGGGGGAGGGCCTCGGCTCGGGCAGTATTTT. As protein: CAWSGGGPRLGQYF.

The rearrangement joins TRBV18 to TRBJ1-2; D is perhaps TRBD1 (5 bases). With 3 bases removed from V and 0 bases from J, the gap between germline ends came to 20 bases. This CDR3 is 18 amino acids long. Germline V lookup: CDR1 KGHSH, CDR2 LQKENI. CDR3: CASSPGPARDFTNYGYTF. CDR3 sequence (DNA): TGTGCCAGCTCACCGGGTCCTGCCAGGGATTTTACTAACTATGGCTACACCTTC.

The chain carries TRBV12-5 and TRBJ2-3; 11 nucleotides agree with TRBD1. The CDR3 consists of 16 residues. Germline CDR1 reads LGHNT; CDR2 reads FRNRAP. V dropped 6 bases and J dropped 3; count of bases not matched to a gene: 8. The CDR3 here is CASGLKGQGVTDTQYF. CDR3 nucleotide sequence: TGTGCTAGTGGGCTCAAGGGACAGGGGGTGACAGATACGCAGTATTTT.

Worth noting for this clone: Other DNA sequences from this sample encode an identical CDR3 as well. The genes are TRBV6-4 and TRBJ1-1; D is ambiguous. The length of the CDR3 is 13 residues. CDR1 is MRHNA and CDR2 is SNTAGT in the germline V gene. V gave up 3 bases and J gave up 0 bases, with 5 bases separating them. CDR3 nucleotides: TGTGCCAGCAGTGAAGGAATGAACACTGAAGCTTTCTTT. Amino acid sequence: CASSEGMNTEAFF.

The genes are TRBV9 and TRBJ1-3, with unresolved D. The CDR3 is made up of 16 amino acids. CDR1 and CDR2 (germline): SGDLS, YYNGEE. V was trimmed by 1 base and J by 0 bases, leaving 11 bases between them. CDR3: CASSVSGTSSGNTIYF. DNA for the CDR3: TGTGCCAGCAGCGTAAGTGGAACCAGCTCTGGAAACACCATATATTTT.

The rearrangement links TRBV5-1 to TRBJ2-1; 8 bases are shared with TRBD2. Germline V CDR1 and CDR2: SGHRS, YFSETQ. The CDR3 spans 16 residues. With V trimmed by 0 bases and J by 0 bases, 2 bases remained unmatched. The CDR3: CASSLAGTSSYNEQFF. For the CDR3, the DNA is TGCGCCAGCAGCTTGGCGGGGACTAGCTCCTACAATGAGCAGTTCTTC.

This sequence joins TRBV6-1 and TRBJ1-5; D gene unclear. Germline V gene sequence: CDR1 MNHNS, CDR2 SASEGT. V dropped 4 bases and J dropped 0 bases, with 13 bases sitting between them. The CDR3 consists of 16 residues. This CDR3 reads CASSARSRDSNQPQHF. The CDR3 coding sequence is TGTGCCAGCAGTGCCCGCTCGAGGGATAGCAATCAGCCCCAGCATTTT.

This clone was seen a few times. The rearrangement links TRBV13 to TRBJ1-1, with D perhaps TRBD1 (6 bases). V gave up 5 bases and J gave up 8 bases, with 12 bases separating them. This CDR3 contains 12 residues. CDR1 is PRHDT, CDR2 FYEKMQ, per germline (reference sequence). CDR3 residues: CASSPAGAEAFF. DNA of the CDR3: TGTGCCAGCAGCCCGGCGGGGGCCGAAGCTTTCTTT.

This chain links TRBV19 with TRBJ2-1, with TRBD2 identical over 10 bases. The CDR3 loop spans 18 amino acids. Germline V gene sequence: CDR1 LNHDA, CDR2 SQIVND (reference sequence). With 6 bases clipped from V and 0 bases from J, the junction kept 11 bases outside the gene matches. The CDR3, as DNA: TGTGCCAGTAGGGCCCGGAGCGGGAGGGCGAGCTCCTACAATGAGCAGTTCTTC. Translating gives CASRARSGRASSYNEQFF.

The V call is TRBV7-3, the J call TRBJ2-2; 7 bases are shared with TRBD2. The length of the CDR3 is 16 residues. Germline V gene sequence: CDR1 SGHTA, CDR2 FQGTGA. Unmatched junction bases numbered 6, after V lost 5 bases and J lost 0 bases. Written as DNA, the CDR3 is TGTGCCAGCAGCCCGCGGGGGTCTTCGAACACCGGGGAGCTGTTTTTT. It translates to CASSPRGSSNTGELFF.

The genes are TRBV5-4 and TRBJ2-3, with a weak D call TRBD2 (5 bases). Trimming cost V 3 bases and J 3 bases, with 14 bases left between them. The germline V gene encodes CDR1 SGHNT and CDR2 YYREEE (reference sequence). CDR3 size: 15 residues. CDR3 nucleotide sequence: TGTGCCAGCAGCTCCTATCTGGGCGGGACAGATACGCAGTATTTT. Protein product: CASSSYLGGTDTQYF.

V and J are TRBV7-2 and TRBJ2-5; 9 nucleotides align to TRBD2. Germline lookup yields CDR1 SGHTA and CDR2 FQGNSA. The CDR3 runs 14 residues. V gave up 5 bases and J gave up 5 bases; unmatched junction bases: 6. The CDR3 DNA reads TGTGCCAGCAGCCGCGGGGGGGCCGGGGAGACCCAGTACTTC. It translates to CASSRGGAGETQYF. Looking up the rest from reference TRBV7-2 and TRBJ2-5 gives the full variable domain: GAGVSQSPSNKVTEKGKDVELRCDPISGHTALYWYRQSLGQGLEFLIYFQGNSAPDKSGLPSDRFSAERTGGSVSTLTIQRTQQEDSAVYLCASSRGGAGETQYFGPGTRLLVL.